This T cell receptor beta chain was sequenced for a study of shared clonotypes between healthy human individuals. Germline lookup yields CDR1 LGHNA and CDR2 YSLEER. CDR3 length: 16 amino acids. With V trimmed by 3 bases and J by 3 bases, 9 bases remained unmatched. The table came from immunoSEQ multiplex PCR; TCRdb's copy has only in-frame clones and leaves some out. Found here are about 1.5 million clones, roughly 96% of them singletons; the top ten hold 1.2%. Study-wide results and caveats: The researchers took only blood, and tissue repertoires probably look different. Lower generation probabilities were found for non-shared clonotypes than for those shared by all four donors.

In the case of this clone: As yet, its antigen is unknown.

This sequence was found in a man aged 25 to 45 in good health. The chain employs TRBV4-3 and TRBJ2-3, with 7 bases fitting TRBD1. The sequencing sample was made of naive CD4+ T cells sorted from blood. The subset was: CD45RA+ positively selected. The CDR3 protein is CASSQYQGVGTDTQYF. CDR3 coding DNA: TGCGCCAGCAGCCAGTACCAGGGGGTGGGTACAGATACGCAGTATTTT.